These 28 T cell receptor beta chains came from one sample sequenced in a study of T cell repertoires in cytomegalovirus infection. Each CDR3 protein is one row after TCRdb ran MiXCR on the reads. The sample records about a million distinct CDR3 sequences, approximately 31% being singletons. Their target antigens are unknown. The material was cultured CD8+ T cells from PBMCs, obtained from culture after CMV antigen stimulation. The receptors were sampled from a human donor in good health (CMV status not recorded). Some clones in this sample may be carry-over from other donors' samples.

The chain links TRBV6-1 to TRBJ2-7; D remains unclear. CDR1 MNHNS and CDR2 SASEGT come from the germline V gene. V lost 7 bases, J lost 3 bases, and 13 bases lay in between. CDR3 length equals 13 residues. CDR3 sequence (DNA): TGTGCCAGCAAGTCAGGAGATTTCTACGAGCAGTACTTC. It translates to CASKSGDFYEQYF.

This clonotype was counted only a few times. V usage is TRBV7-6 and J usage is TRBJ2-2, with TRBD2 matching 7 bases. Germline V CDR1 and CDR2: SGHVS, FNYEAQ. V lost 6 bases to trimming and J lost 6 bases; unmatched junction nucleotides: 13. The CDR3 contains 16 residues. DNA for the CDR3: TGTGCCAGCAGTCCTCCCGCCGGGGGGAGGCCCGGGGAGCTGTTTTTT. Translating gives CASSPPAGGRPGELFF.

This clonotype has a handful of counts. The DNA of the CDR3 is TGTGCCAGCAGTTTATGGGACAGGGTCTACGAGCAGTACTTC. This translates into CASSLWDRVYEQYF. The chain combines TRBV27 with TRBJ2-7; 9 nucleotides match TRBD1. The CDR3 has 14 amino acids. J was trimmed by 3 bases and V by 1 base; bases with no gene match: 1. Per germline, CDR1 MNHEY and CDR2 SMNVEV (reference sequence).

This clonotype was counted a few times. V gene TRBV6-2 or TRBV6-3 combines with J gene TRBJ1-5, with D unclear. Between the trimmed V and J ends, which lost 3 bases and 1 base, there was a span of 7 bases. Germline assignment: CDR1 MNHEY and CDR2 SVGEGT. This CDR3 is 14 amino acids long. The CDR3 sequence is CASSYTMSNQPQHF. The CDR3 nucleotides are TGTGCCAGCAGTTATACAATGAGCAATCAGCCCCAGCATTTT.

The gene calls are TRBV20-1 and TRBJ2-7; unclear D gene. The CDR3 runs 14 residues. The V end was cut by 3 bases, the J end by 0 bases, with 12 bases between. Germline loops: CDR1 DFQATT, CDR2 SNEGSKA (reference sequence). The CDR3 DNA is TGCAGTGCTAGCCCCCGGCGGAGCTCCTACGAGCAGTACGTC. Protein: CSASPRRSSYEQYV.

This clonotype was observed at least ten times. A read error may produce the germline difference seen at one junction end. This chain uses TRBV7-9 with TRBJ1-2, with a tentative D call TRBD1 (6 bases). This CDR3 comprises 19 residues. The germline V gene has CDR1 SEHNR and CDR2 FQNEAQ (reference sequence). In nucleotides, the CDR3 is TGTGCCAGCAGTTTAGGCCCCAAGCGACAGGACTCTACTAACTATGGCTACACCTTC. Protein: CASSLGPKRQDSTNYGYTF. The full variable domain, rest sourced from reference TRBV7-9 and TRBJ1-2, is DTGVSQNPRHKITKRGQNVTFRCDPISEHNRLYWYRQTLGQGPEFLTYFQNEAQLEKSRLLSDRFSAERPKGSFSTLEIQRTEQGDSAMYLCASSLGPKRQDSTNYGYTFGSGTRLTVV.

This clonotype was observed a handful of times. CDR3 bases: TGTGCCAGCAGTTTAATGGCAGCCTCTAACAATGAGCAGTTCTTC. Translation: CASSLMAASNNEQFF. The chain uses TRBV27 and TRBJ2-1, with unresolved D. This CDR3 is built from 15 residues. Germline V gene lookup returns CDR1 MNHEY and CDR2 SMNVEV (reference sequence). The V gene lost 2 bases and the J gene lost 5 bases, with 13 bases spanning the gap.

This clonotype was seen more than once but under ten times. This chain joins TRBV9 and TRBJ1-2; maybe TRBD1 (6 bases). V lost 1 base and J lost 2, with 12 bases in between. The germline V gene has CDR1 SGDLS and CDR2 YYNGEE. The CDR3 consists of 15 residues. CDR3 loop: CASSVYGGTNYGYTF. CDR3 nucleotide sequence: TGTGCCAGCAGCGTATACGGGGGGACAAACTATGGCTACACCTTC.

The CDR3 reads CASSYSGSTYEQYV. CDR3 nucleotides: TGTGCCAGCAGTTACTCGGGGAGTACCTACGAGCAGTACGTC. The rearrangement uses TRBV6-6 and TRBJ2-7, with D possibly matching TRBD2 (5 bases). This CDR3 is built from 14 residues. V was shortened by 0 bases and J by 2 bases, with 8 bases between the two germline ends. Germline-derived CDR1 and CDR2 are MNHNY and SVGAGI (reference sequence).

The gene calls are TRBV6-2 or TRBV6-3 and TRBJ2-7; TRBD1 might be the D (5 bases). The CDR3 contains 13 residues. CDR1 MNHEY and CDR2 SVGEGT come from the germline V gene. In nucleotides, the CDR3 is TGTGTCAGCAGTTACGGACATCTCAAGGAGCAGTACGTC. Its translation: CVSSYGHLKEQYV.

The chain carries TRBV6-6 and TRBJ2-3, with 10 bases aligning to TRBD1. CDR1 MNHNY and CDR2 SVGAGI come from the germline V gene (reference sequence). The CDR3 runs 15 residues. V trimming: 2 bases; J trimming: 4 bases; junction bases outside the gene matches: 3. The CDR3 DNA reads as TGTGCCAGCAGTTACAGGGACAGGGGTCCAGATACGCAGTATTTT. This codes for CASSYRDRGPDTQYF.

The rearrangement uses TRBV27 and TRBJ2-1, with a tentative D call TRBD1 (5 bases). The CDR3 extends over 16 amino acids. V was clipped by 2 bases and J by 5 bases, with 16 bases between them. Germline V gene lookup returns CDR1 MNHEY and CDR2 SMNVEV (reference sequence). In nucleotides, the CDR3 is TGTGCCAGCAGTTTACTCGTGTGGGGCGTCGACAATGAGCAGTTCTTC. Protein sequence: CASSLLVWGVDNEQFF.

This clonotype has ten or more counts. The chain links TRBV7-3 to TRBJ2-1; 8 bases align to TRBD1. Per the germline V gene, CDR1 is SGHTA and CDR2 is FQGTGA. The length of the CDR3 is 15 residues. After removal of 2 bases from V and 4 bases from J, the junction contained 4 bases not matched to a gene. Written as DNA, the CDR3 is TGTGCCAGCAGCTTAGCCACAGGGGGGTACAATGAGCAGTTCTTC. It yields the protein CASSLATGGYNEQFF.

V and J are TRBV24-1 and TRBJ2-1; perhaps D is TRBD1 or TRBD2 (5 bases each). V gave up 2 bases and J gave up 0 bases, with 7 bases separating them. The CDR3 extends over 15 amino acids. Germline V gene sequence: CDR1 KGHDR, CDR2 SFDVKD. In DNA, the CDR3 is TGTGCCACCAGTGATTGGGGGAGCTCCTACAATGAGCAGTTCTTC. Translated: CATSDWGSSYNEQFF.

Only a few counts were recorded for this clonotype. The chain uses TRBV10-3 and TRBJ2-3, with 10 bases that match TRBD2. Unmatched junction bases numbered 20, after V lost 3 bases and J lost 2 bases. Germline V gene lookup returns CDR1 ENHRY and CDR2 SYGVKD. This CDR3 has 21 amino acids. The CDR3 is CAISDSTSGNLRGGATDTQYF. The CDR3 coding sequence is TGTGCCATCAGTGATTCTACTAGCGGGAACCTCCGAGGGGGGGCCACAGATACGCAGTATTTT.

There are a few counts of this clonotype. The CDR3 region has the DNA TGCAGTGCTAGAGCGAGAATAGCGGGGGCTCTCTACGAGCAGTACTTC. It translates to CSARARIAGALYEQYF. The chain carries TRBV20-1 and TRBJ2-7; 9 bases are a match to TRBD2. The germline V gene encodes CDR1 DFQATT and CDR2 SNEGSKA (reference sequence). This CDR3 has 16 amino acids. After removal of 1 base from V and 3 bases from J, the junction contained 10 bases not matched to a gene.

This chain joins TRBV6-1 and TRBJ1-1; a possible D gene is TRBD1 (6 bases). Germline V gene sequence: CDR1 MNHNS, CDR2 SASEGT. The V gene lost 2 bases and the J gene lost 4 bases, with 17 bases spanning the gap. The CDR3 is made up of 16 amino acids. The DNA for the CDR3 is TGTGCCAGCAGTGAAATAGGATTACAGGGAATCACTGAAGCTTTCTTT. Translating it yields CASSEIGLQGITEAFF.

The chain has TRBV19 and TRBJ1-2; the match to TRBD1 covers 8 bases. The V and J ends lost 7 bases and 2 bases, in that order; junction bases with no gene match: 9. Germline V gene lookup returns CDR1 LNHDA and CDR2 SQIVND (reference sequence). The CDR3 covers 15 residues. The CDR3 sequence is CASTSPGTGNYGYTF. DNA for the CDR3: TGTGCCAGTACCAGTCCCGGGACAGGAAACTATGGCTACACCTTC.

This clonotype has more than one count but fewer than ten. J is TRBJ1-1 and V is TRBV12-5, with 7 bases lining up with TRBD1. The CDR3 totals 17 residues. J lost 7 bases, V lost 3 bases, and 17 bases had no gene match. The V gene's germline CDR1 is LGHNT and CDR2 FRNRAP. CDR3 bases: TGTGCTAGTGGTTTCTCCCCCTCCAGCGACAGGGAAATTGAAGCTTTCTTT. Translating it yields CASGFSPSSDREIEAFF.

The chain recombines TRBV11-3 with TRBJ2-1; tentatively, D is TRBD1 or TRBD2 (5 bases each). V was clipped by 4 bases and J by 13 bases, with 17 bases between them. The CDR3 consists of 13 residues. CDR1 SGHNT and CDR2 YENEEA come from the germline V gene. CDR3 sequence: CASSSPGGPRQFF. As DNA, the CDR3 is TGTGCCAGCAGCTCCCCTGGGGGACCTCGACAGTTCTTC.

This clonotype was counted only a few times. The chain is built from TRBV7-9 and TRBJ1-2, with 9 bases that match TRBD1. The V and J ends lost 4 bases and 3 bases, in that order; junction bases with no gene match: 6. This CDR3 is built from 15 residues. Germline CDR1 and CDR2: SEHNR and FQNEAQ (reference sequence). For the CDR3, the DNA is TGTGCCAGCAGCTGGGACAGGGAAAGAGACTATGGCTACACCTTC. Translating it yields CASSWDRERDYGYTF.

Turning to this clonotype: This may arise from a read error, as a much more abundant clone is one base away. CDR3 protein: CANSLELAGGPNEQFF. CDR3 sequence (DNA): TGTGCCAACAGCTTAGAACTAGCGGGGGGGCCTAATGAGCAGTTCTTC. J is TRBJ2-1 and V is TRBV7-2, with 13 bases fitting TRBD2. Germline assignment: CDR1 SGHTA and CDR2 FQGNSA. The CDR3 covers 16 residues.

This chain connects TRBV7-8 to TRBJ2-1; D possibly corresponds to TRBD2 (5 bases). Germline V gene data show CDR1 as SGHVS and CDR2 as FQNEAQ. V was shortened by 5 bases and J by 9 bases, with 17 bases between the two germline ends. The CDR3 covers 14 residues. CDR3 nucleotide sequence: TGTGCCAGCAGCCTACTATCATCTCGGGGTGAGCAGTTCTTC. Protein: CASSLLSSRGEQFF.

V and J are TRBV9 and TRBJ2-2, with 10 bases aligning to TRBD2. Germline CDR1 SGDLS, CDR2 YYNGEE. The CDR3 totals 16 residues. J lost 7 bases, V lost 4 bases, and 10 bases had no gene match. In DNA form, the CDR3 reads TGTGCCAGCAGCCCAAACCAGCGGGGGGGCGACGGGGAGCTGTTTTTT. It yields the protein CASSPNQRGGDGELFF.

The chain joins TRBV19 to TRBJ2-3, with D possibly matching TRBD2 (6 bases). The CDR3 has 15 amino acids. Germline loops: CDR1 LNHDA, CDR2 SQIVND (reference sequence). Deletions cut 3 bases from V and 5 bases from J, with 15 bases between. CDR3 sequence reads: CASSITAGRGDTQYF. CDR3 bases: TGTGCCAGTAGTATTACCGCGGGGCGCGGAGATACGCAGTATTTT.

This clonotype was picked up a small number of times. The chain combines TRBV27 with TRBJ1-1, with a tentative D call TRBD1 (5 bases). The CDR3 spans 13 residues. Looked up from germline, CDR1 is MNHEY and CDR2 is SMNVEV (reference sequence). Trimming cost V 2 bases and J 7 bases, with 11 bases left between them. The CDR3 is CASSLHLGVEAFF. In DNA form, the CDR3 reads TGTGCCAGCAGTTTACACCTGGGGGTTGAAGCTTTCTTT.

The chain uses TRBV7-6 and TRBJ1-1; the D gene is possibly TRBD1 (5 bases). This CDR3 spans 15 amino acids. CDR1 and CDR2 (germline): SGHVS, FNYEAQ. V was shortened by 6 bases and J by 3 bases, with 17 bases between the two germline ends. Here the CDR3 reads CASRGRGVKDTEAFF. CDR3 sequence (DNA): TGTGCCAGCAGAGGAAGAGGGGTTAAGGACACTGAAGCTTTCTTT.

The chain uses TRBV5-1 and TRBJ2-7; 7 bases agree with TRBD2. V gave up 4 bases and J gave up 3 bases; unmatched junction bases: 10. Germline V lookup: CDR1 SGHRS, CDR2 YFSETQ. There are 15 residues in the CDR3. The CDR3 is CASSQMGGGNYEQYF. The CDR3 nucleotides read TGCGCCAGCAGCCAGATGGGCGGGGGAAACTACGAGCAGTACTTC.